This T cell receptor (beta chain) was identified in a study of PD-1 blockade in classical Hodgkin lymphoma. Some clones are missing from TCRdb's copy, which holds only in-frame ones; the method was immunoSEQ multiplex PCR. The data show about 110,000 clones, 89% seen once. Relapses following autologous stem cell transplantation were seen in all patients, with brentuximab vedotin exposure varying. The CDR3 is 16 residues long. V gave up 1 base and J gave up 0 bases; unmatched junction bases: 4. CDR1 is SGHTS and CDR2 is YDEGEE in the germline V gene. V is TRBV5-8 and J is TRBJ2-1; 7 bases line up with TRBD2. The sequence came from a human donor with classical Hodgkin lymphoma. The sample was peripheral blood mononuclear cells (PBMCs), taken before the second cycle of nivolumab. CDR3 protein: CASSLFRGSSYNEQFF. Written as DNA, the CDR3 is TGTGCCAGCAGCTTGTTTCGCGGGAGCTCCTACAATGAGCAGTTCTTC. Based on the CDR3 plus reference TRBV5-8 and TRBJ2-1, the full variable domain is EAGVTQSPTHLIKTRGQQATLRCSPISGHTSVYWYQQALGLGLQFLLWYDEGEERNRGNFPPRFSGRQFPNYSSELNVNALELEDSALYLCASSLFRGSSYNEQFFGPGTRLTVL.